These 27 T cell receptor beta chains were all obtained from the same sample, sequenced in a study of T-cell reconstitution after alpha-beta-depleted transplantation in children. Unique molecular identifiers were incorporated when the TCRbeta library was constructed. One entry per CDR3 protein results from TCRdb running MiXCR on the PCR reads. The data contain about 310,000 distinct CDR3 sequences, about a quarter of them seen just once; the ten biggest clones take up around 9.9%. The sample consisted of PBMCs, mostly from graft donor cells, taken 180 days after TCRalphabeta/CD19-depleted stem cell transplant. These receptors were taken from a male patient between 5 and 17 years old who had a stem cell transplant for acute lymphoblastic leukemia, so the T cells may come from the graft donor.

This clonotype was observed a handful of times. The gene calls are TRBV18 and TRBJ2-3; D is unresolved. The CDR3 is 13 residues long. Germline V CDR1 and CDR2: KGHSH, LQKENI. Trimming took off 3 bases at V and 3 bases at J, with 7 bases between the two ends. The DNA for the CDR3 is TGTGCCAGCTCACCTACTTGGACAGATACGCAGTATTTT. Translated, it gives CASSPTWTDTQYF.

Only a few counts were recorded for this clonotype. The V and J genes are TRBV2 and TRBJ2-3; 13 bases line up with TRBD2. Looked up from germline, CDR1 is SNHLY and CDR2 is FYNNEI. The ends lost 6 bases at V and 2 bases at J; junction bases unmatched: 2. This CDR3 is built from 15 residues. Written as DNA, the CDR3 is TGTGCCAGCAGGGGACTAGCGGGAATCACAGATACGCAGTATTTT. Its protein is CASRGLAGITDTQYF.

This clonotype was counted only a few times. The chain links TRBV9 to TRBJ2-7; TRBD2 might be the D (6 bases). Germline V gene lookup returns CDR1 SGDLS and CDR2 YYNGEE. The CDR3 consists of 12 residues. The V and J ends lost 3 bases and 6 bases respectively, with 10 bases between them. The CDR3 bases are TGTGCCAGCAGCGCCGGAGGGGCCGAGCAGTACTTC. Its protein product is CASSAGGAEQYF.

The CDR3 bases are TGCGCCAGCAGCTTGTATTTCGAGCAGTACTTC. Protein product: CASSLYFEQYF. The gene calls are TRBV5-1 and TRBJ2-7; D gene uncertain. CDR3 length: 11 residues. V was trimmed by 1 base and J by 6 bases, leaving 5 bases between them. Germline CDR1 and CDR2: SGHRS and YFSETQ.

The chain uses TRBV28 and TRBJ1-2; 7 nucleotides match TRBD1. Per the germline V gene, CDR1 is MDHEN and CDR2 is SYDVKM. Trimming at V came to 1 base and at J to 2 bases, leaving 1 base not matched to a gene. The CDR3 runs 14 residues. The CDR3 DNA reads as TGTGCCAGCAGTTTATCGGGACAGAACTATGGCTACACCTTC. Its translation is CASSLSGQNYGYTF.

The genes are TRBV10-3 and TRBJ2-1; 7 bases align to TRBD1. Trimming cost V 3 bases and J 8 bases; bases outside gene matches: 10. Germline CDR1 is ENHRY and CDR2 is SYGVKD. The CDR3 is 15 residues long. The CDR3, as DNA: TGTGCCATCAGTGAAAAGGGGGCAGATGGGGATGAGCAGTTCTTC. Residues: CAISEKGADGDEQFF.

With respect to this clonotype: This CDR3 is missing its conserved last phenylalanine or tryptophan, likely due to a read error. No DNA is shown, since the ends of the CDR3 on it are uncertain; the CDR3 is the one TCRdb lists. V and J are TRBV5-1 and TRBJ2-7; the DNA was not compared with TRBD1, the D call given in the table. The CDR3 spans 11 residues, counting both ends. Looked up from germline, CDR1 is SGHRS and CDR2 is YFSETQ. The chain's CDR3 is CASRSPGTGYI.

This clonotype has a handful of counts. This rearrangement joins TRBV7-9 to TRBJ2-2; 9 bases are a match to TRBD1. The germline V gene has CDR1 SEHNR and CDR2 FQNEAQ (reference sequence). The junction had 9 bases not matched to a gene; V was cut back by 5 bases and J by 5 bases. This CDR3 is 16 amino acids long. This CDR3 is CASSGPGQGRTGELFF. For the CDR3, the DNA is TGTGCCAGCAGCGGGCCGGGACAGGGTAGGACCGGGGAGCTGTTTTTT.

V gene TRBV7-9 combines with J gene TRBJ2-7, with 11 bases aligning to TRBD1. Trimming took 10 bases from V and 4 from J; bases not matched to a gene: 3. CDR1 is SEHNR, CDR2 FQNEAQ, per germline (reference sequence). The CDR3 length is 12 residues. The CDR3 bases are TGTGCCATCGGGGACAGGGGGTACGAGCAGTACTTC. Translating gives CAIGDRGYEQYF.

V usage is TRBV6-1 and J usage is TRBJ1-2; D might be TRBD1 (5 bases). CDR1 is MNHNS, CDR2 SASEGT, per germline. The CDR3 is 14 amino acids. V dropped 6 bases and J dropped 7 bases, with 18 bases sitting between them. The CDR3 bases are TGTGCCAGCAGCTGGGACCGTAAAGTTGGTGGCTACACCTTC. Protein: CASSWDRKVGGYTF.

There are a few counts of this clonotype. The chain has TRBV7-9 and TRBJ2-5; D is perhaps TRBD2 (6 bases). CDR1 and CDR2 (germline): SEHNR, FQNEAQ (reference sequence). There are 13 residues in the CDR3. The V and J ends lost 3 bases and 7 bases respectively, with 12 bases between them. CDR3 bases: TGTGCCAGCAGCTTGGCCGGGCGGGGGACCCAGTACTTC. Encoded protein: CASSLAGRGTQYF.

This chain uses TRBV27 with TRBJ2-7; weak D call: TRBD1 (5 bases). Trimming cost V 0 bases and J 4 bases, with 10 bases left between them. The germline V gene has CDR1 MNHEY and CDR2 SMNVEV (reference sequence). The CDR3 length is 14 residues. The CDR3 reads CASSLSGAAYEQYF. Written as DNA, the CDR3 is TGTGCCAGCAGTTTATCAGGGGCTGCGTACGAGCAGTACTTC.

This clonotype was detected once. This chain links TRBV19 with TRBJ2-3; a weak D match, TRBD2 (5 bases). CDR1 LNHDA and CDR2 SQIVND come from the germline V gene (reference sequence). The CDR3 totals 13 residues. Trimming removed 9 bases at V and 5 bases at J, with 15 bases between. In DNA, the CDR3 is TGTGCCAGCCGACGGGGTTTGGGAGATACGCAGTATTTT. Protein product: CASRRGLGDTQYF.

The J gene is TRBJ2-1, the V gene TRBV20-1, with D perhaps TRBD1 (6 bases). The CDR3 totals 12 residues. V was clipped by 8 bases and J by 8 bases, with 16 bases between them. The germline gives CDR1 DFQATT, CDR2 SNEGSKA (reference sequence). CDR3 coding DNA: TGCAGTCGTCGGACAGTAGGGGATGAGCAGTTCTTC. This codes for CSRRTVGDEQFF.

Here the CDR3 reads CASSPRGGLNTGELFF. For the CDR3, the DNA is TGTGCCAGCAGCCCTCGAGGGGGCTTGAACACCGGGGAGCTGTTTTTT. This chain uses TRBV7-7 with TRBJ2-2, with 7 bases identical to TRBD1. The trim removed 5 bases at V and 1 base at J, leaving 7 bases unmatched. Germline V gene lookup returns CDR1 SSHAT and CDR2 FNYEAQ (reference sequence). The CDR3 has 16 residues. Drawing the rest from reference TRBV7-7 and TRBJ2-2, the complete variable domain is GAGVSQSPRYKVTKRGQDVTLRCDPISSHATLYWYQQALGQGPEFLTYFNYEAQPDKSGLPSDRFSAERPEGSISTLTIQRTEQRDSAMYRCASSPRGGLNTGELFFGEGSRLTVL.

The CDR3 sequence: CASSEYWSGGNRTIYF. In DNA, the CDR3 is TGTGCCAGCAGTGAATACTGGTCAGGGGGCAATCGCACCATATATTTT. The chain is built from TRBV6-1 and TRBJ1-3, with 8 bases identical to TRBD1. Germline V lookup: CDR1 MNHNS, CDR2 SASEGT. V lost 2 bases, J lost 9 bases, and 12 bases stayed unmatched. This CDR3 has 16 residues.

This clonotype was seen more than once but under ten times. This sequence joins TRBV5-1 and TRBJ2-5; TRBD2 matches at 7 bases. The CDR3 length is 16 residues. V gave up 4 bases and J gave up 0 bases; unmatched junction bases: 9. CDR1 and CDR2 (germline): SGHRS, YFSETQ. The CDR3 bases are TGCGCCAGCAGCCTCCCTAGCGGAGAGTACCAAGAGACCCAGTACTTC. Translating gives CASSLPSGEYQETQYF.

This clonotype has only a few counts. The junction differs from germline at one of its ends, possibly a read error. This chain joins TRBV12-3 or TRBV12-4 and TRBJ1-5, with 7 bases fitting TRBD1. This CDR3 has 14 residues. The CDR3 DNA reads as TGTGCCGGCAGCTCTAGGGGGCGTAATCAGCCCCAGCATTTT. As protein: CAGSSRGRNQPQHF.

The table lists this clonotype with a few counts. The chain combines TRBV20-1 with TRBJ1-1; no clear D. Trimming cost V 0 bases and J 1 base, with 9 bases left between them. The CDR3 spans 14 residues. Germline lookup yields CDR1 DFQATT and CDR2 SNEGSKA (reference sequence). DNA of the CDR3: TGCAGTGCTAGAGATTTCTCCAGGAACACTGAAGCTTTCTTT. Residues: CSARDFSRNTEAFF.

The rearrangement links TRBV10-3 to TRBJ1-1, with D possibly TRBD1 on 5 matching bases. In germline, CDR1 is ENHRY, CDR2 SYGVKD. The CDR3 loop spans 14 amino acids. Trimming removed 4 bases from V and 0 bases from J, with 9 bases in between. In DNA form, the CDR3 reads TGTGCCATCAGTGGGGGACTTATGAACACTGAAGCTTTCTTT. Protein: CAISGGLMNTEAFF.

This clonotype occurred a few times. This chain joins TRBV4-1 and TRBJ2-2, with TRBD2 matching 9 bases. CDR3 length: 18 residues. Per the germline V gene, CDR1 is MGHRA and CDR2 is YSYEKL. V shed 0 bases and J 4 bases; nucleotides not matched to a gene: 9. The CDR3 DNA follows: TGCGCCAGCAGCCAAGATCGGACACTAGCGGGTGGCACCGGGGAGCTGTTTTTT. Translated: CASSQDRTLAGGTGELFF.

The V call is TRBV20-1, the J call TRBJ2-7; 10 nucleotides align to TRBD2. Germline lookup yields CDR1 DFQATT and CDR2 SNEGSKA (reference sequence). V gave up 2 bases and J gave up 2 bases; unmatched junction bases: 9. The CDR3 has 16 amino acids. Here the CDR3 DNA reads TGCAGTGCTAGATCTAGCGGGAGTTCCCTTACCTACGAGCAGTACTTC. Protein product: CSARSSGSSLTYEQYF.

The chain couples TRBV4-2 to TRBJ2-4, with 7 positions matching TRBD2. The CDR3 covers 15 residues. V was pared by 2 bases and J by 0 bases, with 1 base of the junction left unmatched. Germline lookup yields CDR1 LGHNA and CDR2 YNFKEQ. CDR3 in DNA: TGTGCCAGCAGCCAAAGCGGGACAGCCAAAAACATTCAGTACTTC. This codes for CASSQSGTAKNIQYF.

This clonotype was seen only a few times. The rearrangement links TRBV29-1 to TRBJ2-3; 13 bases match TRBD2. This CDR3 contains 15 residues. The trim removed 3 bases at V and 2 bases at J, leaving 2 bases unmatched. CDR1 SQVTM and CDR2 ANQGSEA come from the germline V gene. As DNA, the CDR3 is TGCAGCGTTGACGGACTAGCGGGAGACACAGATACGCAGTATTTT. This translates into CSVDGLAGDTDTQYF.

The CDR3: CASSVVDGYEQYF. The DNA of the CDR3 is TGTGCCAGCAGCGTAGTTGACGGCTACGAGCAGTACTTC. The J gene is TRBJ2-7, the V gene TRBV9; no reliable D call. V dropped 0 bases and J dropped 3 bases, with 7 bases sitting between them. In germline, CDR1 is SGDLS, CDR2 YYNGEE. The CDR3 sequence is 13 residues long.

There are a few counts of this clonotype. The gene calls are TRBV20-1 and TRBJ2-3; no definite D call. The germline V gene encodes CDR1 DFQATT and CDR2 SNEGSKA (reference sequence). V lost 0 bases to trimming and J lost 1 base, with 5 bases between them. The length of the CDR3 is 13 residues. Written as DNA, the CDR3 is TGCAGTGCTAGAGATTGGGGCACAGATACGCAGTATTTT. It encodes CSARDWGTDTQYF.

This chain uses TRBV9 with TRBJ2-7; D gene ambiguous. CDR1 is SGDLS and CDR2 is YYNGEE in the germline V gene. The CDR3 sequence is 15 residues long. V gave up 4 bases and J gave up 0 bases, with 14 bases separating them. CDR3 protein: CASSPNGRSSYEQYF. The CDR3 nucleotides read TGTGCCAGCAGCCCCAACGGACGGAGCTCCTACGAGCAGTACTTC. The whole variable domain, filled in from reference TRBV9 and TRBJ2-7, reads DSGVTQTPKHLITATGQRVTLRCSPRSGDLSVYWYQQSLDQGLQFLIQYYNGEERAKGNILERFSAQQFPDLHSELNLSSLELGDSALYFCASSPNGRSSYEQYFGPGTRLTVT.